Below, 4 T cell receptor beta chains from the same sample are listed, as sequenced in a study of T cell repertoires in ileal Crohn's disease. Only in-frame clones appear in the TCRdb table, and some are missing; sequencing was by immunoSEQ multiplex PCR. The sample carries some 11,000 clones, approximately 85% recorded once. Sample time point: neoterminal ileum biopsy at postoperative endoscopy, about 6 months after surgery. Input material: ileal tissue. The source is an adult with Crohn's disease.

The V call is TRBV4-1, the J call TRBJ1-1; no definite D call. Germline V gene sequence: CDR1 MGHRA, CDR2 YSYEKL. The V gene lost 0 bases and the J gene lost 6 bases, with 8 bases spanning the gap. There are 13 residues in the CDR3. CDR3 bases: TGCGCCAGCAGCCAAGATCGTGCGGCTGAAGCTTTCTTT. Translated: CASSQDRAAEAFF.

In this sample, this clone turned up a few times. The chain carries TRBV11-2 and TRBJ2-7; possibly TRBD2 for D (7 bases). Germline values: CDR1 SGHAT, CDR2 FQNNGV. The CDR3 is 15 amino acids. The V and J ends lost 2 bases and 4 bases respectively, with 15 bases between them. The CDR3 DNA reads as TGTGCCAGCAGCTTATTCGGGGGGCGCGGATACGAGCAGTACTTC. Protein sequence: CASSLFGGRGYEQYF.

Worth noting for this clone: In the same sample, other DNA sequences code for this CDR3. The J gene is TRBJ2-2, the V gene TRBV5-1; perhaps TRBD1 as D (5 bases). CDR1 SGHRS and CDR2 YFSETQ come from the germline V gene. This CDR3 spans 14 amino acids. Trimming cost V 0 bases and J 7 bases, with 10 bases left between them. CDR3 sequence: CASSLGQGNGELFF. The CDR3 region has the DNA TGCGCCAGCAGCTTGGGGCAGGGTAACGGGGAGCTGTTTTTT.

CDR3 amino acids: CASRTQDSVTEAFF. As DNA, the CDR3 is TGTGCCAGCAGAACTCAGGATAGTGTGACTGAAGCTTTCTTT. This chain connects TRBV28 to TRBJ1-1; D unclear. The CDR3 has 14 amino acids. Trimming pared 6 bases from V and 5 bases from J, leaving 16 bases between. CDR1 and CDR2 (germline): MDHEN, SYDVKM.